A selection of T cell receptor beta chains follows, all from one sample in a study of T cells in Graves' hyperthyroidism and ophthalmopathy. TCRdb reanalysed the multiplex PCR reads using MiXCR and keeps one entry per CDR3 protein. The data show 200,000 to 250,000 distinct CDR3 sequences, around 18% seen once. The sample comprised blood. All receptors come from a man between 35 and 55 years old with Graves' hyperthyroidism. Each CDR3 is given with its conserved first and last residue. The D gene is left open where the match is weak. Only some rows state a clone size, as once, few, many or a class for expanded clones.

clone_size: many
v_call: TRBV7-9
d_call: .
j_call: TRBJ2-1
cdr3_nt: TGTGCCAGCAGCTTGGGCGGGGGCAGCTATGAGCAGTTCTTC
cdr3_aa: CASSLGGGSYEQFF

clone_size: .
v_call: TRBV19
d_call: TRBD1
j_call: TRBJ1-2
cdr3_nt: TGTGCCAGTAGTCCCCCCGGGACAGCCGACGATGGCTACACCTTC
cdr3_aa: CASSPPGTADDGYTF

clone_size: many
v_call: TRBV18
d_call: .
j_call: TRBJ1-5
cdr3_nt: TGTGCCAGCTCACACGCCCTCGGGACCACTAGCAATCAGCCCCAGCATTTT
cdr3_aa: CASSHALGTTSNQPQHF

clone_size: .
v_call: TRBV9
d_call: TRBD2
j_call: TRBJ2-5
cdr3_nt: TGTGCCAGCAGCGAGAGCGGGGGGGCCCGGGAGACCCAGTACTTC
cdr3_aa: CASSESGGARETQYF

clone_size: many
v_call: TRBV2
d_call: .
j_call: TRBJ2-6
cdr3_nt: TGTGCCAGCAGTCTCGGACTGATCTCTGGGGCCAACGTCCTGACTTTC
cdr3_aa: CASSLGLISGANVLTF

clone_size: once
v_call: TRBV7-9
d_call: .
j_call: TRBJ1-1
cdr3_nt: TGTGCCAGCAGCTTATTGGGGGGGTCGGGGACTGAAGCTTTCTTT
cdr3_aa: CASSLLGGSGTEAFF

clone_size: .
v_call: TRBV19
d_call: TRBD1
j_call: TRBJ1-1
cdr3_nt: TGTGCCAGTAGCTGGACAGGGAGGGGGAACACTGAAGCTTTCTTT
cdr3_aa: CASSWTGRGNTEAFF

clone_size: many
v_call: TRBV28
d_call: TRBD1
j_call: TRBJ2-6
cdr3_nt: TGTGCCAGCAGTTTATCAGGGGGCGCTGGGGCCAACGTCCTGACTTTC
cdr3_aa: CASSLSGGAGANVLTF

clone_size: .
v_call: TRBV20-1
d_call: TRBD1
j_call: TRBJ2-3
cdr3_nt: TGCAGTGCTAGAGAAATAAAGACAGGGAGCACAGATACGCAGTATTTT
cdr3_aa: CSAREIKTGSTDTQYF

clone_size: few
v_call: TRBV9
d_call: .
j_call: TRBJ1-2
cdr3_nt: TGTGCCAGCGGCGACGGGCCTAACTATGGCTACACCTTC
cdr3_aa: CASGDGPNYGYTF

clone_size: many
v_call: TRBV30
d_call: .
j_call: TRBJ2-2
cdr3_nt: TGTGCCTGGAGTGTAACAGGGAACACCGGGGAGCTGTTTTTT
cdr3_aa: CAWSVTGNTGELFF

clone_size: many
v_call: TRBV18
d_call: .
j_call: TRBJ2-5
cdr3_nt: TGTGCCAGCCTCGACAGCCAAGAGACCCAGTACTTC
cdr3_aa: CASLDSQETQYF

clone_size: .
v_call: TRBV7-9
d_call: TRBD2
j_call: TRBJ2-3
cdr3_nt: TGTGCCAGCAGCTTAGGTATAGCGGGGGGGCCTGGTACGCAGTATTTT
cdr3_aa: CASSLGIAGGPGTQYF

clone_size: many
v_call: TRBV29-1
d_call: TRBD1
j_call: TRBJ1-4
cdr3_nt: TGCAGCGCCAGGGGAGGACAGGCAACAACTAATGAAAAACTGTTTTTT
cdr3_aa: CSARGGQATTNEKLFF

clone_size: many
v_call: TRBV7-8
d_call: .
j_call: TRBJ2-1
cdr3_nt: TGTGCCAGCAGCGCCGACAGAAACAATGAGCAGTTCTTC
cdr3_aa: CASSADRNNEQFF

clone_size: many
v_call: TRBV19
d_call: TRBD2
j_call: TRBJ2-1
cdr3_nt: TGTGCCAGTAGTATCGCCGGGGGGGCTCACAATGAGCAGTTCTTC
cdr3_aa: CASSIAGGAHNEQFF

clone_size: few
v_call: TRBV24-1
d_call: .
j_call: TRBJ1-2
cdr3_nt: TGTGCCACCAGTCAGGCCGGACTAGATAACTATGGCTACACCTTC
cdr3_aa: CATSQAGLDNYGYTF

clone_size: few
v_call: TRBV2
d_call: TRBD2
j_call: TRBJ2-1
cdr3_nt: TGTGCCAGCCTTAGACTAGCGGGGGGGCCCAATGAGCAGTTCTTC
cdr3_aa: CASLRLAGGPNEQFF

clone_size: .
v_call: TRBV2
d_call: TRBD1
j_call: TRBJ2-7
cdr3_nt: TGTGCCAGCAGTGATCTAGGGGACAGAAGCTACGAGCAGTACTTC
cdr3_aa: CASSDLGDRSYEQYF

clone_size: many
v_call: TRBV28
d_call: TRBD1
j_call: TRBJ1-4
cdr3_nt: TGTGCCAGCAATAACAGGGGGAGTAATGAAAAACTGTTTTTT
cdr3_aa: CASNNRGSNEKLFF

clone_size: .
v_call: TRBV4-3
d_call: TRBD1
j_call: TRBJ1-5
cdr3_nt: TGCGCCAGCAGCCAAGAAATGGGACAGGGGAACCAGCCCCAGCATTTT
cdr3_aa: CASSQEMGQGNQPQHF

clone_size: .
v_call: TRBV5-1
d_call: .
j_call: TRBJ1-1
cdr3_nt: TGCGCCAGCAGCTCGCTACTTGGCACTGAAGCTTTCTTT
cdr3_aa: CASSSLLGTEAFF

clone_size: .
v_call: TRBV11-3
d_call: .
j_call: TRBJ2-2
cdr3_nt: TGTGCCAGCAGCTTAGACTTAGGCACCGGGGAGCTGTTTTTT
cdr3_aa: CASSLDLGTGELFF

clone_size: few
v_call: TRBV6-5
d_call: .
j_call: TRBJ1-4
cdr3_nt: TGTGCCAGCAGTTACTCGGGGGCAACTAATGAAAAACTGTTTTTT
cdr3_aa: CASSYSGATNEKLFF

clone_size: .
v_call: TRBV6-1
d_call: TRBD1
j_call: TRBJ2-2
cdr3_nt: TGTGCCAGCATTGGACAGGGGAATCCCGGGGAGCTGTTTTTT
cdr3_aa: CASIGQGNPGELFF

clone_size: many
v_call: TRBV6-1
d_call: TRBD1
j_call: TRBJ2-5
cdr3_nt: TGTGCCAGCAGTCAACAGGGGCACCAAGAGACCCAGTACTTC
cdr3_aa: CASSQQGHQETQYF

clone_size: many
v_call: TRBV12-3/TRBV12-4
d_call: .
j_call: TRBJ1-2
cdr3_nt: TGTGCCAGCAGACGGACACAACCTATCCATGGCTACACCTTC
cdr3_aa: CASRRTQPIHGYTF

clone_size: many
v_call: TRBV2
d_call: .
j_call: TRBJ1-2
cdr3_nt: TGTGCCGGCAGCGGAGGGACCGGGACCTATGGCTACACCTTC
cdr3_aa: CAGSGGTGTYGYTF

clone_size: few
v_call: TRBV7-2
d_call: .
j_call: TRBJ1-3
cdr3_nt: TGTGCCAGCAGCTCGGGGGAAAACTCTGGAAACACCATATATTTT
cdr3_aa: CASSSGENSGNTIYF

clone_size: many
v_call: TRBV6-4
d_call: .
j_call: TRBJ1-2
cdr3_nt: TGTGCCAGCAGTGGGACAGCCACCATAGACTATGGCTACACCTTC
cdr3_aa: CASSGTATIDYGYTF

clone_size: .
v_call: TRBV6-1
d_call: .
j_call: TRBJ1-1
cdr3_nt: TGTGCCAGCAGTACCGACAGGCGCACTGAAGCTTTCTTT
cdr3_aa: CASSTDRRTEAFF

clone_size: few
v_call: TRBV7-2
d_call: .
j_call: TRBJ2-5
cdr3_nt: TGTGCCAGCAGACCTGATCGGGGTACCCAAGAGACCCAGTACTTC
cdr3_aa: CASRPDRGTQETQYF

clone_size: few
v_call: TRBV28
d_call: .
j_call: TRBJ2-7
cdr3_nt: TGTGCCAGCAGCCACTCCTGGGAGGTCGACGAGCAGTACTTC
cdr3_aa: CASSHSWEVDEQYF

clone_size: few
v_call: TRBV9
d_call: TRBD1
j_call: TRBJ1-1
cdr3_nt: TGTGCCAGCAGCGAGACAGGGGATCCGTGGGCTGAAGCTTTCTTT
cdr3_aa: CASSETGDPWAEAFF

clone_size: many
v_call: TRBV3-1
d_call: .
j_call: TRBJ2-7
cdr3_nt: TGTGCCAGCAGCGGCAGATATAGCTCCTACGAGCAGTACTTC
cdr3_aa: CASSGRYSSYEQYF

clone_size: .
v_call: TRBV5-6
d_call: .
j_call: TRBJ2-5
cdr3_nt: TGTGCCAGCAGCTTGGAGATCGGAGAGACCCAGTACTTC
cdr3_aa: CASSLEIGETQYF

clone_size: many
v_call: TRBV12-3/TRBV12-4
d_call: .
j_call: TRBJ2-5
cdr3_nt: TGTGCCAGCAGTCGGGGGGCGGATGAGACCCAGTACTTC
cdr3_aa: CASSRGADETQYF

clone_size: .
v_call: TRBV6-1
d_call: .
j_call: TRBJ2-7
cdr3_nt: TGTGCCAGCAGATATCTAAAGGGACACCCTTACGAGCAGTACTTC
cdr3_aa: CASRYLKGHPYEQYF

clone_size: .
v_call: TRBV10-3
d_call: TRBD2
j_call: TRBJ2-5
cdr3_nt: TGTGCCATCAGTGAGTCAAGGACTAGCGGGGGGCCCAGCATGGAGACCCAGTACTTC
cdr3_aa: CAISESRTSGGPSMETQYF

clone_size: .
v_call: TRBV10-3
d_call: TRBD2
j_call: TRBJ2-1
cdr3_nt: TGTGCCATCAGTGAGTACGGTAGCGGGGGAGGAAGGTCCTACAATGAGCAGTTCTTC
cdr3_aa: CAISEYGSGGGRSYNEQFF